This T cell receptor (beta chain) derives from a study of blood T cell repertoires in COVID-19. Across the whole study: COVID-19 samples from acute and convalescent phases originated in the United States, Italy and Spain. Nucleic acid was either cDNA or gDNA, and it came from T cells, B-cell-depleted T cells, or PBMCs.

In the source study's methods: Researchers report that nucleated cell counts were estimated from reference gene primer amplification. Sequencing was performed with immunoSEQ multiplex PCR; in TCRdb, only in-frame clones are kept and a portion is missing. From that table come the V and J calls and clone size; the DNA was used to work out D and trimming. The sample has roughly 100,000 clones, less than 90% seen once; the top ten hold approximately 6.2%. CDR3 size: 15 residues. Trimming left V 0 bases short and J 3 bases short, with 9 bases between. Germline CDR1 and CDR2: MNHNY and SVGAGI (reference sequence).

The specimen was peripheral blood. The receptor's source is a human donor in a cohort sampled during active COVID-19. The genes are TRBV6-6 and TRBJ1-3; the D gene is possibly TRBD1 (6 bases). The DNA for the CDR3 is TGTGCCAGCAGTTACTCTGCCAGGGGTGGAAACACCATATATTTT. This gives the protein CASSYSARGGNTIYF.